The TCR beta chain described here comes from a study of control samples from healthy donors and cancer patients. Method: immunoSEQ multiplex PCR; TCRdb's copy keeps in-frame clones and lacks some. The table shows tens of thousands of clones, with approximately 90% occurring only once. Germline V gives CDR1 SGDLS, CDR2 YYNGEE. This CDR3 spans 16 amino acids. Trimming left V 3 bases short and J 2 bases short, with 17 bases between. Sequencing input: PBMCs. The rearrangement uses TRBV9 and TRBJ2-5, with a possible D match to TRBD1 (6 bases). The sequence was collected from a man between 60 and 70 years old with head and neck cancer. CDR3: CASSAGTGITQETQYF. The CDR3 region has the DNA TGTGCCAGCAGCGCCGGAACAGGGATAACACAAGAGACCCAGTACTTC. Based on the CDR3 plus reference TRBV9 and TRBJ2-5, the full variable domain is DSGVTQTPKHLITATGQRVTLRCSPRSGDLSVYWYQQSLDQGLQFLIQYYNGEERAKGNILERFSAQQFPDLHSELNLSSLELGDSALYFCASSAGTGITQETQYFGPGTRLLVL.